This T cell receptor (beta chain) was profiled in a study of control samples from healthy donors and cancer patients. Libraries were prepared by immunoSEQ multiplex PCR; TCRdb keeps only in-frame clonotypes and omits some of them. The profile shows about 34,000 clones, more than 85% of them singletons. This clone was recorded once. The CDR3 sequence is 13 residues long. V lost 3 bases and J 5 bases, leaving 10 bases between the germline ends. The germline V gene has CDR1 SNHLY and CDR2 FYNNEI. The sample comprised PBMCs. This sequence was found in a middle-aged woman with lung cancer. The chain employs TRBV2 and TRBJ2-5, with D maybe TRBD2 (7 bases). CDR3: CASSEGGRETQYF. The CDR3 DNA reads as TGTGCCAGCAGTGAGGGGGGGCGGGAGACCCAGTACTTC.